This TCR beta chain was observed in a study of OX40 agonist ivuxolimab in advanced cancers. Overall study context: Males comprised 82.7% of the group, whose mean age was approximately 60 years (range roughly 20 to 85). A history of anti-PD-1, anti-PD-L1 or anti-CTLA-4 therapy was acceptable, and approximately 41% had some.

The sampling schedule covered blood at baseline, cycle 4 day 1, and cycle 7 day 1. The assay was immunoSEQ multiplex PCR, and TCRdb's table has in-frame clones only and misses some. The sample includes 65,000 to 100,000 clones, about 90% of them seen just once. Germline V CDR1 and CDR2: SGHAT, FQNNGV. The J segment lost 3 bases and the V segment lost 7 bases, leaving 9 bases of the junction unmatched. The CDR3 is made up of 14 amino acids. The origin of this receptor is an adult with an advanced solid tumor such as melanoma, head and neck, liver or kidney cancer. V is TRBV11-2 and J is TRBJ2-7; TRBD2 aligns across 7 bases. The sequencing here drew on CD4+ or CD8+ T cells sorted from blood, taken in a trial of the OX40 agonist ivuxolimab. Written as DNA, the CDR3 is TGTGCCAGCACCCACCTCCGGGGGGTCTACGAGCAGTACTTC. Its protein is CASTHLRGVYEQYF.